A single sample is the source of the 32 T cell receptor beta chains below, sequenced in a study of shared clonotypes between healthy human individuals. Using immunoSEQ multiplex PCR, the repertoire was profiled, and TCRdb retains in-frame clones only, with some absent. The sample gives millions of clones, 90% to 95% of which show up once; more than 0.1% is in the top ten. The sample consisted of naive CD4+ T cells sorted from blood. The subset is: CD45RA+ positively selected. The receptors were gathered from a man between 18 and 29 years old in good health.

V usage is TRBV28 and J usage is TRBJ1-2; D is uncertain. Germline assignment: CDR1 MDHEN and CDR2 SYDVKM. This CDR3 contains 14 residues. Trimming shortened V by 6 bases and J by 6 bases, and 17 bases separated the two germline ends. The CDR3 DNA is TGTGCCAGCAGCCCAATGCCAAGACCCGATGGCTACACCTTC. Protein product: CASSPMPRPDGYTF.

This rearrangement joins TRBV6-1 to TRBJ1-2; D not resolved. Germline values: CDR1 MNHNS, CDR2 SASEGT. The CDR3 runs 19 residues. Trimming pared 3 bases from V and 6 bases from J, leaving 29 bases between. In nucleotides, the CDR3 is TGTGCCAGCAGTGATCTCACCCCCCCCAAGGCGTATCGGAAGAATGGCTACACCTTC. Protein product: CASSDLTPPKAYRKNGYTF.

The rearrangement uses TRBV2 and TRBJ2-5; 7 bases match TRBD1. Germline V gene lookup returns CDR1 SNHLY and CDR2 FYNNEI. The V gene end was trimmed by 3 bases and the J gene end by 1 base; junction bases not matched to a gene: 2. The CDR3 extends over 14 amino acids. The CDR3 loop is CASSDWDSQETQYF. CDR3 bases: TGTGCCAGCAGTGACTGGGACAGCCAAGAGACCCAGTACTTC.

The chain employs TRBV2 and TRBJ2-5, with 11 bases matching TRBD1. After removal of 8 bases from V and 4 bases from J, the junction contained 12 bases not matched to a gene. The CDR3 runs 16 residues. Per germline, CDR1 SNHLY and CDR2 FYNNEI. CDR3 nucleotide sequence: TGTGCCAGCGGACGGGACAGGGGGTATGAGGGAGAGACCCAGTACTTC. It is translated as CASGRDRGYEGETQYF.

The chain joins TRBV6-6 to TRBJ1-5; 11 bases agree with TRBD1. In germline, CDR1 is MNHNY, CDR2 SVGAGI (reference sequence). V was pared by 6 bases and J by 7 bases, with 8 bases of the junction left unmatched. This CDR3 is 15 amino acids long. The CDR3 spells CASSPGTGGTQPQHF. In nucleotides, the CDR3 is TGTGCCAGCAGCCCAGGGACAGGGGGGACCCAGCCCCAGCATTTT.

The rearrangement joins TRBV6-5 to TRBJ2-3; D is unclear. Germline V gives CDR1 MNHEY, CDR2 SVGAGI. The CDR3 is made up of 14 amino acids. V was trimmed by 4 bases and J by 4 bases, leaving 12 bases between them. CDR3 DNA: TGTGCCAGCAGTTTGGGAAGCACGTCAGATACGCAGTATTTT. Its translation: CASSLGSTSDTQYF.

The chain couples TRBV10-1 to TRBJ2-3; unclear D gene. CDR1 and CDR2 (germline): WNHNN, SYGVQD (reference sequence). V was cut by 3 bases and J by 5 bases, with 3 bases left in between. The CDR3 is 11 residues long. The CDR3 sequence is CASSDGDTQYF. CDR3 bases: TGCGCCAGCAGTGACGGAGATACGCAGTATTTT.

The J gene is TRBJ1-2, the V gene TRBV2, with D possibly TRBD1 on 5 matching bases. This CDR3 region has 13 residues. From germline, CDR1 is SNHLY and CDR2 FYNNEI. V was cut by 4 bases and J by 7 bases, with 13 bases left in between. This CDR3 reads CASSVSGWAGYTF. CDR3 DNA sequence: TGTGCCAGCAGTGTATCAGGGTGGGCTGGCTACACCTTC.

About this clone: This sample includes further DNA sequences coding for the same CDR3. The J gene is TRBJ2-1, the V gene TRBV5-1, with D tentatively TRBD2 (6 bases). From germline, CDR1 is SGHRS and CDR2 YFSETQ. Trimming removed 2 bases from V and 0 bases from J, with 9 bases in between. The CDR3 totals 15 residues. CDR3 in DNA: TGCGCCAGCAGCTTACCAGCGGGCTCCTACAATGAGCAGTTCTTC. This translates into CASSLPAGSYNEQFF.

V is TRBV5-1 and J is TRBJ2-1; 7 bases agree with TRBD2. Germline V gene sequence: CDR1 SGHRS, CDR2 YFSETQ. This CDR3 spans 14 amino acids. Germline trimming cut 4 bases from V and 6 bases from J; bases unmatched to any gene: 7. CDR3 in amino acids: CASSKTGGSNEQFF. Here the CDR3 DNA reads TGCGCCAGCAGCAAAACGGGGGGTAGCAATGAGCAGTTCTTC.

The gene calls are TRBV5-1 and TRBJ2-3; D call uncertain. V gave up 4 bases and J gave up 2 bases, with 14 bases separating them. Germline CDR1 reads SGHRS; CDR2 reads YFSETQ. The CDR3 runs to 15 residues. The CDR3 sequence: CASSTGRRNTDTQYF. The CDR3 DNA follows: TGCGCCAGCAGCACCGGACGACGGAACACAGATACGCAGTATTTT.

The gene calls are TRBV7-2 and TRBJ2-1, with D hard to call. Trimming took off 3 bases at V and 7 bases at J, with 16 bases between the two ends. CDR1 SGHTA and CDR2 FQGNSA come from the germline V gene. This CDR3 spans 15 amino acids. DNA of the CDR3: TGTGCCAGCAGCTTCATCATGGGCTTGGGAAATGAGCAGTTCTTC. Translation: CASSFIMGLGNEQFF.

A note on this clone: It is unclear where the CDR3 begins or ends on the DNA, so no DNA is shown, and the CDR3 is as TCRdb lists it. The V and J genes are TRBV6-5 and TRBJ1-1; the table's D call, TRBD1, was not checked against the DNA. The germline V gene has CDR1 MNHEY and CDR2 SVGAGI. The CDR3 sequence runs 14 residues, both termini included. Here the CDR3 reads CASSYSTDVPEAFF.

This clone was counted only a few times. The rearrangement joins TRBV7-9 to TRBJ2-2; 7 bases match TRBD1. The CDR3 has 15 amino acids. Germline CDR1 reads SEHNR; CDR2 reads FQNEAQ (reference sequence). The V segment lost 5 bases and the J segment 7 bases; nucleotides outside the gene matches: 10. The CDR3 region is CASSIGTGENGELFF. CDR3 DNA: TGTGCCAGCAGCATAGGAACAGGGGAAAACGGGGAGCTGTTTTTT.

The chain joins TRBV19 to TRBJ2-1, with 13 bases fitting TRBD2. The CDR3 covers 15 residues. Looked up from germline, CDR1 is LNHDA and CDR2 is SQIVND (reference sequence). The trim removed 10 bases at V and 12 bases at J, leaving 15 bases unmatched. The CDR3: CATGDRGLAGNGQFF. The CDR3 region has the DNA TGTGCCACAGGGGATCGGGGACTAGCGGGGAACGGGCAGTTCTTC. Full variable domain (outside the CDR3, taken from reference TRBV19 and TRBJ2-1): DGGITQSPKYLFRKEGQNVTLSCEQNLNHDAMYWYRQDPGQGLRLIYYSQIVNDFQKGDIAEGYSVSREKKESFPLTVTSAQKNPTAFYLCATGDRGLAGNGQFFGPGTRLTVL.

The gene calls are TRBV4-3 and TRBJ2-7; D uncertain. Between the trimmed V and J ends, which lost 1 base and 3 bases, there was a span of 13 bases. The CDR3 is 15 residues long. In germline, CDR1 is LGHNA, CDR2 YSLEER. CDR3 amino acids: CASSQASGSLYEQYF. CDR3 bases: TGCGCCAGCAGCCAAGCTTCTGGCAGTCTCTACGAGCAGTACTTC.

Points on this clone: This specimen includes other DNA sequences encoding the same CDR3. V usage is TRBV28 and J usage is TRBJ1-1, with D possibly TRBD1 on 5 matching bases. The CDR3 spans 12 residues. V lost 2 bases to trimming and J lost 8 bases, with 9 bases between them. Germline V gene lookup returns CDR1 MDHEN and CDR2 SYDVKM. CDR3 in amino acids: CASSLRGTEAFF. The CDR3 bases are TGTGCCAGCAGTTTAAGAGGGACCGAAGCTTTCTTT.

V usage is TRBV10-3 and J usage is TRBJ1-5; D not certain. This CDR3 is built from 13 residues. The V and J ends lost 8 bases and 3 bases respectively, with 11 bases between them. Germline CDR1 ENHRY, CDR2 SYGVKD. CDR3 residues: CAIGERPNQPQHF. Here the CDR3 DNA reads TGTGCCATCGGAGAGCGGCCCAATCAGCCCCAGCATTTT.

To note about this clone: This sample also contains other DNA sequences that code for the same CDR3. The genes are TRBV2 and TRBJ2-3; D gene unclear. Germline-derived CDR1 and CDR2 are SNHLY and FYNNEI. The germline V and J ends were trimmed by 2 bases and 6 bases, with 3 bases remaining between them. The CDR3 runs to 11 residues. CDR3 DNA sequence: TGTGCCAGCAGTGAAAGGGATACGCAGTATTTT. Protein sequence: CASSERDTQYF.

This chain joins TRBV7-2 and TRBJ1-1; no reliable D call. Trimming pared 3 bases from V and 0 bases from J, leaving 8 bases between. The CDR3 has 14 residues. Germline V gene data show CDR1 as SGHTA and CDR2 as FQGNSA. The CDR3 region has the DNA TGTGCCAGCAGCTTCGCCGGGGTGAACACTGAAGCTTTCTTT. Translation gives CASSFAGVNTEAFF. Looking up the rest from reference TRBV7-2 and TRBJ1-1 gives the full variable domain: GAGVSQSPSNKVTEKGKDVELRCDPISGHTALYWYRQSLGQGLEFLIYFQGNSAPDKSGLPSDRFSAERTGGSVSTLTIQRTQQEDSAVYLCASSFAGVNTEAFFGQGTRLTVV.

This clone occurred once. Other DNA sequences from this sample encode an identical CDR3 as well. The CDR3 reads CASSLEGSGYTF. CDR3 DNA sequence: TGCGCCAGCAGCTTGGAGGGCTCGGGCTACACCTTC. The chain carries TRBV5-1 and TRBJ1-2; D uncertain. With 0 bases removed from V and 8 bases from J, the gap between germline ends came to 8 bases. In germline, CDR1 is SGHRS, CDR2 YFSETQ. The CDR3 has 12 amino acids.

The chain uses TRBV28 and TRBJ2-5; D unclear. The CDR3 runs to 13 residues. The ends were cut back, 2 bases at V and 7 bases at J, with 11 bases in the middle. Germline values: CDR1 MDHEN, CDR2 SYDVKM. The CDR3 sequence: CASSLTHPGTQYF. The DNA of the CDR3 is TGTGCCAGCAGTTTAACCCACCCTGGGACCCAGTACTTC.

This clone has just a few counts. This sequence joins TRBV6-5 and TRBJ2-5, with D tentatively TRBD2 (6 bases). In germline, CDR1 is MNHEY, CDR2 SVGAGI. V lost 6 bases and J lost 10, with 15 bases in between. The CDR3 is 12 amino acids. Written as DNA, the CDR3 is TGTGCCAGCAGCCGCCGGGGAGGCAACCAGTACTTC. The encoded protein is CASSRRGGNQYF.

The chain couples TRBV11-2 to TRBJ1-4; the D gene is possibly TRBD1 (6 bases). V gave up 5 bases and J gave up 5 bases, with 15 bases separating them. The CDR3 length is 15 residues. CDR1 SGHAT and CDR2 FQNNGV come from the germline V gene. The CDR3 reads CASSLGTRANEKLFF. The CDR3, as DNA: TGTGCCAGCAGCCTGGGGACAAGGGCAAATGAAAAACTGTTTTTT.

This clone has just one count. The chain employs TRBV7-2 and TRBJ1-3; D remains unclear. The length of the CDR3 is 16 residues. Trimming removed 3 bases at V and 0 bases at J, with 12 bases between. CDR1 and CDR2 (germline): SGHTA, FQGNSA. CDR3 in amino acids: CASSFRDPNSGNTIYF. The CDR3 coding sequence is TGTGCCAGCAGCTTCCGGGATCCGAACTCTGGAAACACCATATATTTT.

V gene TRBV28 combines with J gene TRBJ2-6, with a tentative D call TRBD1 (6 bases). CDR3 size: 17 residues. The V gene's germline CDR1 is MDHEN and CDR2 SYDVKM. V lost 3 bases to trimming and J lost 0 bases, with 12 bases between them. CDR3 DNA sequence: TGTGCCAGCAGTTTCCAGGGGAGCTTCTCTGGGGCCAACGTCCTGACTTTC. Amino acid sequence: CASSFQGSFSGANVLTF. The variable domain in full, with the rest retrieved from reference TRBV28 and TRBJ2-6, is DVKVTQSSRYLVKRTGEKVFLECVQDMDHENMFWYRQDPGLGLRLIYFSYDVKMKEKGDIPEGYSVSREKKERFSLILESASTNQTSMYLCASSFQGSFSGANVLTFGAGSRLTVL.

CDR3 residues: CASSVGDWLETQYF. DNA for the CDR3: TGTGCCAGCAGCGTGGGGGACTGGTTAGAGACCCAGTACTTC. The genes are TRBV9 and TRBJ2-5; D may be TRBD2 (6 bases). The V end was cut by 2 bases, the J end by 4 bases, with 12 bases between. Germline V lookup: CDR1 SGDLS, CDR2 YYNGEE. The CDR3 is 14 residues long.

Worth noting for this clone: Other DNA variants within this sample encode the same CDR3. The V call is TRBV28, the J call TRBJ2-1, with TRBD2 matching over 11 bases. Trimming removed 4 bases from V and 6 bases from J; junction bases left unmatched: 2. CDR1 and CDR2 from the germline V gene are MDHEN and SYDVKM. This CDR3 has 14 residues. The CDR3 DNA is TGTGCCAGCAGTTCTAGCGGGGGGAGCAATGAGCAGTTCTTC. It specifies CASSSSGGSNEQFF.

This chain joins TRBV4-3 and TRBJ2-1; 8 bases map to TRBD1. V lost 1 base to trimming and J lost 8 bases; unmatched junction nucleotides: 7. CDR3 length: 15 amino acids. Per the germline V gene, CDR1 is LGHNA and CDR2 is YSLEER. CDR3 residues: CASSQGWTGIDEQFF. Written as DNA, the CDR3 is TGCGCCAGCAGCCAAGGTTGGACAGGGATTGATGAGCAGTTCTTC.

The chain combines TRBV28 with TRBJ1-5, with D unresolved. From germline, CDR1 is MDHEN and CDR2 SYDVKM. The CDR3 is 16 residues long. V lost 2 bases, J lost 2 bases, and 13 bases lay in between. CDR3 in DNA: TGTGCCAGCAGTTTAGCCGGTGGTGGGGGCAATCAGCCCCAGCATTTT. It yields the protein CASSLAGGGGNQPQHF.

This chain links TRBV4-3 with TRBJ2-7, with TRBD2 identical over 13 bases. Germline V lookup: CDR1 LGHNA, CDR2 YSLEER. The CDR3 extends over 15 amino acids. After removal of 1 base from V and 6 bases from J, the junction contained 3 bases not matched to a gene. The CDR3 here is CASSQGLAGGPEQYF. CDR3 bases: TGCGCCAGCAGCCAAGGACTAGCGGGAGGACCCGAGCAGTACTTC.

The chain recombines TRBV30 with TRBJ2-3; 7 bases map to TRBD1. Germline V gives CDR1 GTSNPN, CDR2 SVGIG (reference sequence). Trimming cost V 4 bases and J 2 bases; bases outside gene matches: 3. The CDR3 is 13 residues long. The CDR3 nucleotides read TGTGCCTGGAAAGACAGGGCCACAGATACGCAGTATTTT. This translates into CAWKDRATDTQYF.